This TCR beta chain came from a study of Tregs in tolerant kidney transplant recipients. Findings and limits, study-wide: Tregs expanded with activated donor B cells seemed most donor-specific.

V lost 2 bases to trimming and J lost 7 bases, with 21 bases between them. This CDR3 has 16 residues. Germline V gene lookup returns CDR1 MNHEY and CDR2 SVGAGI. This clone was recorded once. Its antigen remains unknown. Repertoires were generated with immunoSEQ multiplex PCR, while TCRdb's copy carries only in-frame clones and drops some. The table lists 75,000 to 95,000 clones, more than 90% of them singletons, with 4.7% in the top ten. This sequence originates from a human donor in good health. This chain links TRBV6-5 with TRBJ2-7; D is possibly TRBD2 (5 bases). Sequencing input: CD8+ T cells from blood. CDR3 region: CASSYGSQTPSGEQYF. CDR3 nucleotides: TGTGCCAGCAGTTACGGCAGCCAAACCCCATCGGGAGAGCAGTACTTC.